Presented here are 9 T cell receptor beta chains from one specimen sequenced in a study of T cell changes during pregnancy in multiple sclerosis. The protocol was immunoSEQ multiplex PCR, while the TCRdb copy is restricted to in-frame clones and leaves out a portion. The table lists some 30,000 clones, 90% of them singletons. The starting material was CD8+ T cells from peripheral blood mononuclear cells, obtained in the second trimester of pregnancy. These receptor sequences come from a female donor with multiple sclerosis, enrolled in a pregnancy study.

This chain connects TRBV15 to TRBJ2-5; D may be TRBD1 (6 bases). The ends were cut back, 0 bases at V and 13 bases at J, with 15 bases in the middle. Germline CDR1 LNHNV, CDR2 YYDKDF (reference sequence). The CDR3 has 13 amino acids. CDR3 sequence reads: CATSRDRTEGRYF. The CDR3 DNA is TGTGCCACCAGCAGAGATAGGACAGAGGGGAGGTACTTC.

This clone came up once. V is TRBV5-1 and J is TRBJ2-1; TRBD1 matches at 7 bases. The germline CDR1 and CDR2 sequences are SGHRS and YFSETQ. The CDR3 is made up of 15 amino acids. V shed 4 bases, J shed 6 bases, and the junction held 10 bases outside the gene matches. CDR3 nucleotides: TGCGCCAGCAGCACCGGGACAGAGACTGCCAATGAGCAGTTCTTC. This codes for CASSTGTETANEQFF.

The rearrangement joins TRBV9 to TRBJ1-4, with 7 bases identical to TRBD1. With V trimmed by 5 bases and J by 2 bases, 12 bases remained unmatched. The CDR3 extends over 17 amino acids. Germline V gene lookup returns CDR1 SGDLS and CDR2 YYNGEE. The CDR3 sequence is CASSSETGISTNEKLFF. In DNA, the CDR3 is TGTGCCAGCAGTTCTGAGACAGGGATCTCTACTAATGAAAAACTGTTTTTT.

This sequence joins TRBV7-6 and TRBJ2-1, with 8 bases aligning to TRBD2. There are 18 residues in the CDR3. The junction had 16 bases not matched to a gene; V was cut back by 5 bases and J by 4 bases. The V gene's germline CDR1 is SGHVS and CDR2 FNYEAQ. This chain's CDR3 is CASSLYPLADSKYNEQFF. CDR3 coding DNA: TGTGCCAGCAGCCTCTATCCACTAGCGGACTCGAAATACAATGAGCAGTTCTTC.

This chain uses TRBV19 with TRBJ2-1; D may be TRBD1 (6 bases). Trimming pared 6 bases from V and 0 bases from J, leaving 12 bases between. The CDR3 contains 15 residues. CDR1 LNHDA and CDR2 SQIVND come from the germline V gene (reference sequence). The CDR3 DNA reads as TGTGCCAGTAGCCCTATGACAGGCTCCTACAATGAGCAGTTCTTC. Translation: CASSPMTGSYNEQFF.

The rearrangement joins TRBV6-1 to TRBJ1-1; D uncertain. The CDR3 consists of 9 residues. Trimming removed 8 bases from V and 7 bases from J, with 5 bases in between. Germline V gene data show CDR1 as MNHNS and CDR2 as SASEGT. This CDR3 reads CASGGEAFF. CDR3 coding DNA: TGTGCCAGCGGCGGTGAAGCTTTCTTT.

The chain combines TRBV9 with TRBJ2-1, with TRBD2 identical over 11 bases. CDR1 SGDLS and CDR2 YYNGEE come from the germline V gene. V dropped 1 base and J dropped 4; count of bases not matched to a gene: 4. The CDR3 totals 16 residues. As DNA, the CDR3 is TGTGCCAGCAGCGTACGACTAGCGGGAACTTACAATGAGCAGTTCTTC. This encodes CASSVRLAGTYNEQFF.

V usage is TRBV14 and J usage is TRBJ2-7; perhaps TRBD2 as D (6 bases). The CDR3 runs to 15 residues. V gave up 1 base and J gave up 2 bases, with 12 bases separating them. Looked up from germline, CDR1 is SGHDN and CDR2 is FVKESK. The CDR3 region has the DNA TGTGCCAGCAGCCAAGGGAGGGCAGTGGCCTACGAGCAGTACTTC. Translating gives CASSQGRAVAYEQYF.

This chain links TRBV7-9 with TRBJ2-1; D is unresolved. V dropped 4 bases and J dropped 6 bases, with 10 bases sitting between them. CDR3 length: 13 residues. The germline CDR1 and CDR2 sequences are SEHNR and FQNEAQ (reference sequence). Here the CDR3 reads CASSSRSINEQFF. The CDR3 DNA sequence: TGTGCCAGCAGCTCCAGGTCCATCAATGAGCAGTTCTTC.